This TCR beta chain emerged from a study of post-analysis software for immune sequencing data. Trimming stripped 0 bases from V and 4 bases from J, with 13 bases between. The germline V gene has CDR1 SGHRS and CDR2 YFSETQ. CDR3 size: 15 residues. The TCR beta cDNA libraries carried unique molecular identifiers. TCRdb redid the calling of the PCR reads with MiXCR, one entry per CDR3 protein. This table has about 500,000 distinct CDR3 sequences, around 40% appearing once. Study results and limitations: A few TRBV segments occurring more often in patients than controls included TRBV5-6, TRBV5-1 and TRBV20-1.

A word on this clonotype: Its antigen is currently unknown.

The sequence was obtained from a girl under 18 with multiple sclerosis. J is TRBJ1-2 and V is TRBV5-1; D not resolved. The source material was blood. The CDR3 DNA follows: TGCGCCAGCAGCTTGGGGGCCAAAGAAATCTATGGCTACACCTTC. Its protein is CASSLGAKEIYGYTF.